This T cell receptor (beta chain) was obtained from a study of T cells in Graves' hyperthyroidism and ophthalmopathy. Amplification of TCR beta CDR3 regions was performed using RNA transcripts as template. HTBI primers were employed in a first-round RT-PCR of the TCR CDR3. TCRdb reprocessed the multiplex PCR reads via MiXCR and lists one record per CDR3 protein. This table has about 600,000 distinct CDR3 sequences, about 14% appearing once. Germline values: CDR1 DFQATT, CDR2 SNEGSKA (reference sequence). The CDR3 has 13 amino acids. Points on this clonotype: Its antigen is unidentified. At one of its ends the junction is not consistent with the germline gene, which may arise from a read error.

Study results and limitations: Blood also contained most expanded thyroid clonotypes above 0.001.

The V call is TRBV20-1, the J call TRBJ1-6; 7 positions match TRBD1. Input material: blood. This TCR came from a woman aged 45-65 years with Graves' ophthalmopathy. The CDR3 nucleotides are TGCAGTGCCCCCAGACAGGGTAATGCACCCCTCCACTTT. The encoded protein is CSAPRQGNAPLHF.